These T cell receptor beta chains were read from a single sample in a study of blood T cell repertoires in COVID-19. The method was immunoSEQ multiplex PCR; TCRdb's version includes in-frame clones alone and lacks a portion of them. Among about 140,000 clones listed, around nine tenths were seen once. The source material was peripheral blood. The origin of the receptors is a man aged 50 to 60 with active or convalescent COVID-19. The CDR3 runs from the conserved cysteine through the conserved F or W. D genes are given only for firm matches. The size field is filled for only some rows; it gives once, few, many or a size class.

size | J | D | V | CDR3 | DNA
. | TRBJ2-6 | . | TRBV6-5 | CASSYQGTGANVLTF | TGTGCCAGCAGTTACCAGGGGACTGGGGCCAACGTCCTGACTTTC
many | TRBJ1-1 | . | TRBV6-6 | CASSPTGANTEAFF | TGTGCCAGCAGCCCCACGGGAGCGAACACTGAAGCTTTCTTT
. | TRBJ2-7 | . | TRBV28 | CASSLSPLDNYEQYF | TGTGCCAGCAGTTTATCTCCCCTTGACAACTACGAGCAGTACTTC
. | TRBJ2-5 | TRBD1 | TRBV28 | CASSPNRGAPQETQYF | TGTGCCAGCAGTCCAAACAGGGGCGCACCCCAAGAGACCCAGTACTTC
once | TRBJ2-2 | TRBD1 | TRBV7-2 | CASSLGQGVAGELFF | TGTGCCAGCAGCTTAGGACAGGGAGTTGCCGGGGAGCTGTTTTTT
. | TRBJ2-3 | TRBD2 | TRBV24-1 | CATRGRAGEGTDTQYF | TGTGCCACCAGGGGAAGAGCGGGAGAAGGCACAGATACGCAGTATTTT
once | TRBJ2-7 | . | TRBV5-1 | CASSFSSGYEQYF | TGCGCCAGCAGCTTTAGTAGCGGCTACGAGCAGTACTTC
once | TRBJ1-1 | . | TRBV7-2 | CASSFQGRNTEAFF | TGTGCCAGCAGCTTCCAGGGAAGGAACACTGAAGCTTTCTTT
. | TRBJ1-3 | . | TRBV5-1 | CASSTDRSSGNTIYF | TGCGCCAGCAGTACCGACAGGAGCTCTGGAAACACCATATATTTT
. | TRBJ1-1 | . | TRBV28 | CASTWARNTEAFF | TGTGCCAGCACCTGGGCTCGGAACACTGAAGCTTTCTTT
once | TRBJ2-5 | TRBD1 | TRBV24-1 | CATSEVGGKETQYF | TGTGCCACCAGTGAAGTAGGGGGCAAAGAGACCCAGTACTTC
. | TRBJ2-1 | . | TRBV4-2 | CASSQTLGAEQFF | TGTGCCAGCAGCCAGACCTTGGGAGCGGAGCAGTTCTTC
once | TRBJ2-7 | TRBD1 | TRBV7-3 | CASSPDRSSYEQYF | TGTGCCAGCAGCCCGGACAGGAGCTCCTACGAGCAGTACTTC
. | TRBJ1-5 | . | TRBV21-1 | CASSKEGVTQHF | TGTGCCAGCAGCAAAGAAGGGGTAACCCAGCATTTT
. | TRBJ1-1 | . | TRBV3-1/TRBV3-2 | CASSPGFRQGRGTEAFF | TGTGCCAGCAGCCCGGGATTTAGGCAGGGGCGCGGGACTGAAGCTTTCTTT
. | TRBJ2-3 | . | TRBV28 | CASSLLAPPDTSTDTQYF | TGTGCCAGCAGTTTATTAGCTCCGCCAGATACTAGCACAGATACGCAGTATTTT
. | TRBJ1-6 | TRBD1 | TRBV28 | CASSFGQGGSPLHF | TGTGCCAGCAGTTTTGGACAGGGTGGATCACCCCTCCACTTT
. | TRBJ2-5 | TRBD1 | TRBV5-5 | CASSLAGTEETQYF | TGTGCCAGCAGCTTGGCCGGGACAGAGGAGACCCAGTACTTC
. | TRBJ1-1 | TRBD1 | TRBV27 | CASRDRGEAEAFF | TGTGCCAGCAGGGACAGGGGGGAGGCTGAAGCTTTCTTT
once | TRBJ1-1 | TRBD1 | TRBV19 | CASSTGGTVAVEAFF | TGTGCCAGTAGTACCGGCGGGACAGTGGCCGTTGAAGCTTTCTTT
. | TRBJ2-1 | . | TRBV2 | CAGLAGGASSYNEQFF | TGTGCCGGCCTAGCTGGAGGGGCCAGCTCCTACAATGAGCAGTTCTTC
. | TRBJ1-1 | . | TRBV27 | CASSFGAYRQNTEAFF | TGTGCCAGCAGTTTTGGGGCGTACAGACAGAACACTGAAGCTTTCTTT
. | TRBJ2-5 | . | TRBV14 | CASSQGIRGHVRQETQYF | TGTGCCAGCAGCCAAGGTATAAGGGGACACGTACGCCAAGAGACCCAGTACTTC
. | TRBJ2-3 | TRBD1 | TRBV29-1 | CSARGQGRSTDTQYF | TGCAGCGCTCGGGGACAGGGGAGGAGCACAGATACGCAGTATTTT
. | TRBJ1-5 | . | TRBV7-2 | CASSLAAGGGQPQHF | TGTGCCAGCAGCTTAGCGGCGGGGGGAGGTCAGCCCCAGCATTTT
. | TRBJ2-7 | . | TRBV9 | CASSVGAGAKTYEQYF | TGTGCCAGCAGCGTAGGGGCAGGGGCAAAAACCTACGAGCAGTACTTC
few | TRBJ1-5 | . | TRBV7-9 | CASSLAGGSNQPQHF | TGTGCCAGCAGCTTAGCGGGGGGGAGCAATCAGCCCCAGCATTTT
. | TRBJ2-5 | TRBD2 | TRBV11-1 | CASSLAGSSGILSQETQYF | TGTGCCAGCAGCTTAGCGGGGTCTAGCGGGATACTTTCACAAGAGACCCAGTACTTC
. | TRBJ1-6 | TRBD1 | TRBV10-3 | CAIRGTENSPLHF | TGTGCCATCAGGGGGACAGAGAATTCACCCCTCCACTTT
. | TRBJ2-3 | . | TRBV7-2 | CASSLAHGDTQYF | TGTGCCAGCAGCTTAGCCCACGGAGATACGCAGTATTTT
. | TRBJ2-1 | TRBD2 | TRBV7-2 | CASSVVGGDEQFF | TGTGCCAGCAGCGTGGTGGGGGGGGATGAGCAGTTCTTC
. | TRBJ2-7 | . | TRBV20-1 | CSAHRVREQYF | TGCAGTGCTCACAGGGTTCGAGAGCAGTACTTC
. | TRBJ1-5 | TRBD1 | TRBV19 | CASSLHVRGTGQPQHF | TGTGCCAGTAGCCTCCATGTCAGGGGGACGGGGCAGCCCCAGCATTTT
. | TRBJ1-5 | . | TRBV5-1 | CASSPDSSNQPQHF | TGCGCCAGCAGCCCGGACAGTAGCAATCAGCCCCAGCATTTT